This entry describes one T cell receptor beta chain. The CDR3 is made up of 16 amino acids. Germline V lookup: CDR1 SGHTA, CDR2 FQGNSA. V lost 0 bases, J lost 3 bases, and 4 bases stayed unmatched. TCRdb keeps only in-frame clones here, not all; method: immunoSEQ multiplex PCR. Among around 30,000 clones listed, 75% to 95% were seen once. The data derive from a study of T cell changes during pregnancy in multiple sclerosis. Sequenced material: CD8+ T cells from peripheral blood mononuclear cells, taken in the second trimester of pregnancy. This clonotype was obtained from a female donor with multiple sclerosis, enrolled in a pregnancy study. J is TRBJ1-1 and V is TRBV7-2; 10 nucleotides align to TRBD1. The CDR3 sequence: CASSLAPDRGHTEAFF. CDR3 DNA sequence: TGTGCCAGCAGCTTAGCGCCCGACAGGGGGCACACTGAAGCTTTCTTT.